This TCR beta chain was recovered during a study of tumor and adjacent non-tumor tissue in lung cancer. General study results and limits: Higher tumor TCR diversity was associated with shorter survival. Top 100 clones took a larger repertoire share in normal lung. Tumor tissue had significantly higher TCR diversity than normal lung.

The length of the CDR3 is 13 residues. Germline loops: CDR1 MNHEY, CDR2 SVGEGT. This sample's RNA came from whole unsorted tissue. Concerning this clonotype: The target antigen is unknown. The germline gene is not matched at one end of the junction; a read error may be the cause.

TCRbeta libraries were built with three rounds of nested PCR, modified from ARM-PCR. TCRdb analysed the multiplex PCR reads with MiXCR anew, one entry per CDR3 protein. Of 60,000 to 85,000 distinct CDR3 sequences listed, over 75% are singletons. The specimen was lung tumor tissue. This TCR derives from a woman aged 45-65 years with non-small cell lung cancer. The chain links TRBV6-2 or TRBV6-3 to TRBJ1-5; 7 bases agree with TRBD1. CDR3 bases: TGTGTCAGCAGCGGGACAGAGAATCAGCCACAGCATTTT. This translates into CVSSGTENQPQHF.